The 29 T cell receptor beta chains below were found in one sample sequenced in a study of monozygotic twins with inflammatory bowel disease. Following a re-call of the 5' RACE reads, TCRdb has one entry per CDR3 protein and lacks DNA. The sample has around 450,000 distinct CDR3 sequences; the top ten hold 2% to 2.5%. Specimen: blood. These TCRs come from a human donor with ulcerative colitis or Crohn's disease, or a healthy co-twin of an affected twin (not recorded which).

The V and J genes are TRBV9 and TRBJ2-7; TCRdb gives TRBD2 as the D gene, but with no DNA this cannot be confirmed. Germline assignment: CDR1 SGDLS and CDR2 YYNGEE. This CDR3 comprises 14 residues. The CDR3 sequence: CASSPRTEPYEQYF.

The rearrangement uses TRBV7-3 and TRBJ2-1; absent DNA, TCRdb's TRBD2 call cannot be checked. There are 20 residues in the CDR3. Germline V lookup: CDR1 SGHTA, CDR2 FQGTGA. CDR3 in amino acids: CASSPGRSSGGPINHNEQFF.

The rearrangement links TRBV7-9 to TRBJ1-1. The CDR3 is made up of 16 amino acids. The germline gives CDR1 SEHNR, CDR2 FQNEAQ (reference sequence). The CDR3 loop is CASSSPMVGPNTEAFF.

The chain recombines TRBV20-1 with TRBJ2-7; TCRdb proposes TRBD2, but this gene call is untestable without DNA. From germline, CDR1 is DFQATT and CDR2 SNEGSKA (reference sequence). The CDR3 runs to 16 residues. The CDR3 protein is CSARDGTSGKIYEQYF.

V usage is TRBV12-3 or TRBV12-4 and J usage is TRBJ2-1. The CDR3 spans 11 residues. CDR3 loop: CATVLGYEQFF.

The V and J genes are TRBV27 and TRBJ2-1. Germline-derived CDR1 and CDR2 are MNHEY and SMNVEV (reference sequence). This CDR3 is 15 amino acids long. CDR3 sequence reads: CASSFDGVGDNEQFF.

CDR3 loop: CSARDFRGGDTGELFF. The chain combines TRBV20-1 with TRBJ2-2; TCRdb lists TRBD2, though no DNA is available to test this call. Per the germline V gene, CDR1 is DFQATT and CDR2 is SNEGSKA (reference sequence). This CDR3 comprises 16 residues.

The chain uses TRBV19 and TRBJ2-5; lacking DNA, the TRBD2 call made by TCRdb goes unchecked. Germline loops: CDR1 LNHDA, CDR2 SQIVND (reference sequence). CDR3 size: 12 residues. The chain's CDR3 is CASAEGGETQYF. Variable domain in full (rest from reference TRBV19 and TRBJ2-5): DGGITQSPKYLFRKEGQNVTLSCEQNLNHDAMYWYRQDPGQGLRLIYYSQIVNDFQKGDIAEGYSVSREKKESFPLTVTSAQKNPTAFYLCASAEGGETQYFGPGTRLLVL.

The V call is TRBV9, the J call TRBJ2-3; TCRdb reports TRBD1, a call that lacks DNA to check it against. Germline values: CDR1 SGDLS, CDR2 YYNGEE. The CDR3 runs to 13 residues. CDR3 region: CASSVGGPDTQYF.

The chain links TRBV20-1 to TRBJ2-7; TCRdb returns TRBD1, unconfirmable since there is no DNA. Germline CDR1 reads DFQATT; CDR2 reads SNEGSKA (reference sequence). The length of the CDR3 is 12 residues. The CDR3 spells CSAKRGEGEQYF.

V usage is TRBV20-1 and J usage is TRBJ1-5; TCRdb proposes TRBD1, but this gene call is untestable without DNA. Germline assignment: CDR1 DFQATT and CDR2 SNEGSKA (reference sequence). This CDR3 spans 13 amino acids. CDR3 loop: CSARTGVNQPQHF.

The J gene is TRBJ1-1, the V gene TRBV5-1. This CDR3 comprises 14 residues. CDR1 is SGHRS, CDR2 YFSETQ, per germline. CDR3 in amino acids: CASRGYSLNTEAFF.

The rearrangement links TRBV10-3 to TRBJ2-5; TCRdb's D call of TRBD1 is untestable without DNA. CDR3 length equals 12 residues. Germline assignment: CDR1 ENHRY and CDR2 SYGVKD. CDR3 residues: CATVDSQETQYF.

The chain recombines TRBV30 with TRBJ2-1. This CDR3 comprises 11 residues. Germline V CDR1 and CDR2: GTSNPN, SVGIG (reference sequence). The CDR3 reads CAWSVQDEQFF.

The CDR3 sequence is CASSFRDSNQPQHF. The chain joins TRBV7-8 to TRBJ1-5. From germline, CDR1 is SGHVS and CDR2 FQNEAQ. The CDR3 consists of 14 residues.

This chain connects TRBV10-3 to TRBJ1-1. The CDR3 consists of 13 residues. Germline lookup yields CDR1 ENHRY and CDR2 SYGVKD. This chain's CDR3 is CAISETAVGEAFF.

CDR3 region: CASSPPQGRVNEQFF. The chain combines TRBV5-1 with TRBJ2-1; TCRdb designates TRBD2, a call that cannot be tested without DNA. CDR3 size: 15 residues. CDR1 SGHRS and CDR2 YFSETQ come from the germline V gene. The full variable domain, rest sourced from reference TRBV5-1 and TRBJ2-1, is KAGVTQTPRYLIKTRGQQVTLSCSPISGHRSVSWYQQTPGQGLQFLFEYFSETQRNKGNFPGRFSGRQFSNSRSEMNVSTLELGDSALYLCASSPPQGRVNEQFFGPGTRLTVL.

This rearrangement joins TRBV25-1 to TRBJ2-3; absent DNA, TCRdb's TRBD1 call cannot be checked. The germline gives CDR1 MGHDK, CDR2 SYGVNS. The CDR3 covers 14 residues. This chain's CDR3 is CASSTGRTTDTQYF.

This sequence joins TRBV7-2 and TRBJ1-6; TCRdb's D call, TRBD1, is unchecked because there is no DNA. Germline-derived CDR1 and CDR2 are SGHTA and FQGNSA. The CDR3 runs to 15 residues. The CDR3 spells CASSIQGAESSPLHF. The variable domain in full, completed from reference TRBV7-2 and TRBJ1-6, reads GAGVSQSPSNKVTEKGKDVELRCDPISGHTALYWYRQSLGQGLEFLIYFQGNSAPDKSGLPSDRFSAERTGGSVSTLTIQRTQQEDSAVYLCASSIQGAESSPLHFGNGTRLTVT.

The rearrangement uses TRBV18 and TRBJ2-1; TCRdb selects TRBD1, and the lack of DNA leaves this call unchecked. Germline values: CDR1 KGHSH, CDR2 LQKENI. CDR3 size: 14 residues. The CDR3: CASSPGTELNEQFF.

This chain uses TRBV5-1 with TRBJ2-1. The CDR3 has 17 residues. Germline CDR1 and CDR2: SGHRS and YFSETQ. The CDR3 spells CASSLASAGSSYNEQFF.

The V call is TRBV12-3 or TRBV12-4, the J call TRBJ2-7; TCRdb's assignment of TRBD1 cannot be checked, as there is no DNA. CDR3 length equals 17 residues. CDR3 sequence reads: CASSFGSGGGSSYEQYF.

The chain couples TRBV29-1 to TRBJ2-7; TCRdb designates TRBD1, a call that cannot be tested without DNA. The V gene's germline CDR1 is SQVTM and CDR2 ANQGSEA. This CDR3 is 13 amino acids long. The CDR3 protein is CSVVVRGTYEQYF.

The rearrangement uses TRBV19 and TRBJ2-3; TCRdb outputs TRBD2, but without DNA this stays unchecked. Per the germline V gene, CDR1 is LNHDA and CDR2 is SQIVND (reference sequence). The CDR3 is 17 residues long. The CDR3 protein is CASSIGRPEWGTDTQYF.

This chain links TRBV20-1 with TRBJ1-1. CDR1 is DFQATT, CDR2 SNEGSKA, per germline (reference sequence). This CDR3 spans 14 amino acids. The CDR3 is CSALTGPVNTEAFF.

This CDR3 is CASSSTGLGYNEQFF. The rearrangement joins TRBV5-1 to TRBJ2-1; TCRdb calls TRBD2, which cannot be checked without DNA. The CDR3 loop spans 15 amino acids. CDR1 is SGHRS, CDR2 YFSETQ, per germline.

The chain recombines TRBV6-5 with TRBJ1-1; there is no DNA to check the TCRdb D call of TRBD1. Germline lookup yields CDR1 MNHEY and CDR2 SVGAGI. The CDR3 contains 17 residues. The CDR3 loop is CASSSPQNPNSGTEAFF.

V is TRBV5-1 and J is TRBJ2-5; the D gene TCRdb calls, TRBD1, cannot be checked with no DNA. Germline V gene sequence: CDR1 SGHRS, CDR2 YFSETQ. The CDR3 loop spans 15 amino acids. CDR3 sequence: CASSYLGQAEETQYF. Supplemented by reference TRBV5-1 and TRBJ2-5, the full variable domain reads KAGVTQTPRYLIKTRGQQVTLSCSPISGHRSVSWYQQTPGQGLQFLFEYFSETQRNKGNFPGRFSGRQFSNSRSEMNVSTLELGDSALYLCASSYLGQAEETQYFGPGTRLLVL.

The chain is built from TRBV9 and TRBJ2-3; the TCRdb D gene call, TRBD2, has no DNA to confirm it. Germline V gene sequence: CDR1 SGDLS, CDR2 YYNGEE. The CDR3 is 16 residues long. The chain's CDR3 is CASSVQRLAGSDTQYF. The full variable domain, completed using reference TRBV9 and TRBJ2-3, is DSGVTQTPKHLITATGQRVTLRCSPRSGDLSVYWYQQSLDQGLQFLIQYYNGEERAKGNILERFSAQQFPDLHSELNLSSLELGDSALYFCASSVQRLAGSDTQYFGPGTRLTVL.